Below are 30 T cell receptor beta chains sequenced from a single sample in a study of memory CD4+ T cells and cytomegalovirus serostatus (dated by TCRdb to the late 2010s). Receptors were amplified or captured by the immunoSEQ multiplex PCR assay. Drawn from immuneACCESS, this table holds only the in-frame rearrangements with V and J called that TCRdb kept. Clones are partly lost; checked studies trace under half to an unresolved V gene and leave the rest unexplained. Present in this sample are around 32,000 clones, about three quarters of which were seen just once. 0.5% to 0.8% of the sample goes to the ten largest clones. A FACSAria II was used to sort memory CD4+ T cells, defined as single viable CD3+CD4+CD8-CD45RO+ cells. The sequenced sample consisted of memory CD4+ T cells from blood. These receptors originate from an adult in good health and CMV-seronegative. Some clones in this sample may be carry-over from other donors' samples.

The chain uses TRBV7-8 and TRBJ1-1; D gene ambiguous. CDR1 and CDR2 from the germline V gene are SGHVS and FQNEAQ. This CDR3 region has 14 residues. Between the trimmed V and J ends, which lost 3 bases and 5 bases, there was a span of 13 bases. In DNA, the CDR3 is TGTGCCAGCAGCTTTGGATGGGTTGGGACTGAAGCTTTCTTT. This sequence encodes CASSFGWVGTEAFF.

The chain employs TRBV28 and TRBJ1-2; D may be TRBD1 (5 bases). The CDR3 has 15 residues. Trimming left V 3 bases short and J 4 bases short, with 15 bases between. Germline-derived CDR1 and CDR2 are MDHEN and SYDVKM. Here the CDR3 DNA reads TGTGCCAGCAGTTTCGGGGGAGGAAATACCTATGGCTACACCTTC. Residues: CASSFGGGNTYGYTF.

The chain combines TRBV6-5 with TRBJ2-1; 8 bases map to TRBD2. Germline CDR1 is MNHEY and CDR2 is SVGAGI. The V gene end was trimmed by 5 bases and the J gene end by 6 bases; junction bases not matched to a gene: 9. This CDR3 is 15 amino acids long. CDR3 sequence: CASSPQRGSPNEQFF. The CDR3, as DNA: TGTGCCAGCAGTCCCCAGCGGGGGTCACCCAATGAGCAGTTCTTC.

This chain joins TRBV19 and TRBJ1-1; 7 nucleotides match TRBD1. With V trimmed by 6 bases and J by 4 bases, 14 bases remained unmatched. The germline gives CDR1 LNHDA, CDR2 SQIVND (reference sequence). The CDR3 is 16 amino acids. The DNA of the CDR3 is TGTGCCAGTAGCCTAGTTGGGAACAGGGGTTCCACTGAAGCTTTCTTT. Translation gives CASSLVGNRGSTEAFF.

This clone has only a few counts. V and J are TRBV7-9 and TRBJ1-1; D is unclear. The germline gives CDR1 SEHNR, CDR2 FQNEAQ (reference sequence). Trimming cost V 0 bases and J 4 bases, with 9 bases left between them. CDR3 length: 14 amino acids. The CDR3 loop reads CASSLAQVGTEAFF. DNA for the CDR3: TGTGCCAGCAGCTTAGCGCAGGTTGGCACTGAAGCTTTCTTT. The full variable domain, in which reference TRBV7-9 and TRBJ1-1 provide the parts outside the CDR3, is DTGVSQNPRHKITKRGQNVTFRCDPISEHNRLYWYRQTLGQGPEFLTYFQNEAQLEKSRLLSDRFSAERPKGSFSTLEIQRTEQGDSAMYLCASSLAQVGTEAFFGQGTRLTVV.

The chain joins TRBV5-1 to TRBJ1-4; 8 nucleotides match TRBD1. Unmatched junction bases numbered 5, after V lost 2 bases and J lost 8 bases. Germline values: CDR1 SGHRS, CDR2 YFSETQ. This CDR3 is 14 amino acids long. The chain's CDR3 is CASSFGQGREKLFF. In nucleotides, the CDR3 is TGCGCCAGCAGCTTCGGACAGGGCCGGGAAAAACTGTTTTTT.

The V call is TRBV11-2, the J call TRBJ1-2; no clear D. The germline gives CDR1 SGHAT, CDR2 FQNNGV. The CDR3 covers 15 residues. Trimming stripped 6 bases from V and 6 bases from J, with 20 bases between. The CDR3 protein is CASRPNRAPADGYTF. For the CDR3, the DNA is TGTGCCAGCAGACCAAACCGGGCCCCGGCAGATGGCTACACCTTC.

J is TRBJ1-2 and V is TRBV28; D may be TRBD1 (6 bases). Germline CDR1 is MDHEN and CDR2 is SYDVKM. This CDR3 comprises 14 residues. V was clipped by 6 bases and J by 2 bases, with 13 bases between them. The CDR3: CASRRRGLNYGYTF. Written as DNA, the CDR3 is TGTGCCAGCAGGCGCAGGGGACTGAACTATGGCTACACCTTC.

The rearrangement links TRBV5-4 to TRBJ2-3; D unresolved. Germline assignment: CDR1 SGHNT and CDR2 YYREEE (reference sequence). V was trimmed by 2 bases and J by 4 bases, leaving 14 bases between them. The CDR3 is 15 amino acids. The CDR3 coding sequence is TGTGCCAGCAGCTTAGCTTCAGGTAGGCCAGATACGCAGTATTTT. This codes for CASSLASGRPDTQYF.

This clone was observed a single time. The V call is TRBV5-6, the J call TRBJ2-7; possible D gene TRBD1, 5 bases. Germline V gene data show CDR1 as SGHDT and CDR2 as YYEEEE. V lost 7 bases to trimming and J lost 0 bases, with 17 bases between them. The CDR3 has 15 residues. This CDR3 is CASGRGSQSSYEQYF. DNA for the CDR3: TGTGCCAGCGGAAGGGGAAGCCAAAGCTCCTACGAGCAGTACTTC.

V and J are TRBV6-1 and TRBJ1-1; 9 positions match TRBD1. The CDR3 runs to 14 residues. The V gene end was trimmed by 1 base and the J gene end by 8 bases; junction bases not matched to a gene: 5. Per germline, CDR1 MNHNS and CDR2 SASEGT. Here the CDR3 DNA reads TGTGCCAGCAGTGAAGTCCCGGGACAGGGAGAAGCTTTCTTT. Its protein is CASSEVPGQGEAFF.

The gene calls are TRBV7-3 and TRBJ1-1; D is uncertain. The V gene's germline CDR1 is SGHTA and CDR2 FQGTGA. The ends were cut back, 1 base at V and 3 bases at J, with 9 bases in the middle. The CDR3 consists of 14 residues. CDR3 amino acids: CASSLMFGDTEAFF. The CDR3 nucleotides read TGTGCCAGCAGCTTAATGTTTGGAGACACTGAAGCTTTCTTT.

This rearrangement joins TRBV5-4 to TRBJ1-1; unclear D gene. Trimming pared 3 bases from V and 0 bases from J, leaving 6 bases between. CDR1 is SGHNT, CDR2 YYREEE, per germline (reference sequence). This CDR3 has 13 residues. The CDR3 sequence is CASSSNVNTEAFF. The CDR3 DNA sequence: TGTGCCAGCAGCTCAAATGTGAACACTGAAGCTTTCTTT.

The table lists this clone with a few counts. CDR3 coding DNA: TGTGCCAGCAGCTTAGTTGGGGAAACCGGGGAGCTGTTTTTT. Its protein product is CASSLVGETGELFF. The chain recombines TRBV7-6 with TRBJ2-2; D not resolved. The ends were cut back, 1 base at V and 5 bases at J, with 8 bases in the middle. Germline V gives CDR1 SGHVS, CDR2 FNYEAQ. The CDR3 contains 14 residues.

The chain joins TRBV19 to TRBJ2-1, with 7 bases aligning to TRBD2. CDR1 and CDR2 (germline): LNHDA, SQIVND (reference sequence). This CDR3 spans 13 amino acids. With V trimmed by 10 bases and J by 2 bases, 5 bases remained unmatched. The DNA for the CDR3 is TGTGCCATAGGGCTAGCGGCCTACAATGAGCAGTTCTTC. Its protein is CAIGLAAYNEQFF.

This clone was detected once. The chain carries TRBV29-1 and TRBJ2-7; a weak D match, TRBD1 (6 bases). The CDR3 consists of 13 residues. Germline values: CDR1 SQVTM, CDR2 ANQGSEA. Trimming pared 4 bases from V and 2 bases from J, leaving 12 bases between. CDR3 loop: CSVVGGQPYEQYF. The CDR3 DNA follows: TGCAGCGTTGTAGGGGGACAACCCTACGAGCAGTACTTC.

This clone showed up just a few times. CDR3 region: CASSRVTQPQHF. The CDR3, as DNA: TGTGCCAGTTCCAGGGTTACTCAGCCCCAGCATTTT. The chain is built from TRBV2 and TRBJ1-5; maybe TRBD1 (5 bases). Germline-derived CDR1 and CDR2 are SNHLY and FYNNEI. Trimming pared 9 bases from V and 6 bases from J, leaving 12 bases between. The CDR3 contains 12 residues.

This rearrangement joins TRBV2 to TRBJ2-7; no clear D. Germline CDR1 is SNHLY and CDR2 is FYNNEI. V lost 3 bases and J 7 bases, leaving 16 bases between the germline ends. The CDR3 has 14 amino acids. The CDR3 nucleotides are TGTGCCAGCAGTGAGAGTAGGACCTCTGGGGAGCAGTACTTC. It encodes CASSESRTSGEQYF.

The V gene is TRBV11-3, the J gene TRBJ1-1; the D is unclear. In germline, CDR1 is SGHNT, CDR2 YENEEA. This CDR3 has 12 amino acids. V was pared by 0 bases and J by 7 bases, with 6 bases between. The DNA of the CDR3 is TGTGCCAGCAGCTTAGACTTGGGTGAAGCTTTCTTT. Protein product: CASSLDLGEAFF.

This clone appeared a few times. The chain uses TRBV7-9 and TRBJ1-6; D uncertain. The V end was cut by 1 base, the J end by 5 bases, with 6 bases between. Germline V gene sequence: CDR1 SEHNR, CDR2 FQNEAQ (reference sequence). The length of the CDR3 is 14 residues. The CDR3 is CASSLERNNSPLHF. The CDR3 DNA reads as TGTGCCAGCAGCTTAGAACGGAATAATTCACCCCTCCACTTT.

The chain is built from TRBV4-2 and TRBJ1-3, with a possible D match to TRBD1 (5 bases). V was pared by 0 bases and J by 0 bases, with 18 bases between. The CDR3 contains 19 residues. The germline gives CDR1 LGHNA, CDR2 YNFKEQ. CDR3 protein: CASSQDPRAGRVSGNTIYF. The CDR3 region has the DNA TGTGCCAGCAGCCAAGACCCTCGGGCAGGGAGGGTCTCTGGAAACACCATATATTTT.

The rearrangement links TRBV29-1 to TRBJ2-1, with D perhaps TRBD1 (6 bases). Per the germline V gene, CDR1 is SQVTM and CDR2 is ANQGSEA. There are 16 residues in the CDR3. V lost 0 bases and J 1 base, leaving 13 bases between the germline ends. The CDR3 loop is CSVEDLGAGSYNEQFF. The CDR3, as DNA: TGCAGCGTTGAAGATCTGGGGGCAGGGTCCTACAATGAGCAGTTCTTC.

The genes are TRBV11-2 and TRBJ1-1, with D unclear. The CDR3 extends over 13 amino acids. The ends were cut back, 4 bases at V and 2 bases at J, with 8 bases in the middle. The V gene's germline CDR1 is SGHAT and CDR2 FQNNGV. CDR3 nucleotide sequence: TGTGCCAGCAGCTCGGACCTCAACACTGAAGCTTTCTTT. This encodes CASSSDLNTEAFF.

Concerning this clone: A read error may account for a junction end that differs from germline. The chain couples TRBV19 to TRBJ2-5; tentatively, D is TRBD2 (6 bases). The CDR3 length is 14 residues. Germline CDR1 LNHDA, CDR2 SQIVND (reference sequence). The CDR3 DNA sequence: TGTGCCAGTAGTAGTAGTAAACATCGGGAGACTCAGTACTTC. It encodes CASSSSKHRETQYF.

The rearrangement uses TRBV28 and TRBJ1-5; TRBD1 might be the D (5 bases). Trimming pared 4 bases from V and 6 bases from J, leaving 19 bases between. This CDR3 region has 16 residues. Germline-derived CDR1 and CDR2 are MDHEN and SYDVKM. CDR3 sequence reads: CASSSRLGHGGQPQHF. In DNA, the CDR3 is TGTGCCAGCAGTTCCAGACTTGGACACGGAGGTCAGCCCCAGCATTTT.

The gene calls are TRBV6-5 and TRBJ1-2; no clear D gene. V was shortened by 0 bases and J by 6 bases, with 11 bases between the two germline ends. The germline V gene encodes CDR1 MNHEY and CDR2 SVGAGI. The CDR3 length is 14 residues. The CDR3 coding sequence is TGTGCCAGCAGTTACTCTCCCGGGAGGGATGGCTACACCTTC. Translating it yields CASSYSPGRDGYTF.

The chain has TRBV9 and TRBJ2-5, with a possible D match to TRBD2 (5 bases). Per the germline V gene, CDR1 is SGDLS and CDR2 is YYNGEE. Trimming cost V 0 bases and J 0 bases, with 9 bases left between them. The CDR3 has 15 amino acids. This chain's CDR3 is CASSVGASNQETQYF. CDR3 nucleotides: TGTGCCAGCAGCGTAGGCGCTAGCAACCAAGAGACCCAGTACTTC.

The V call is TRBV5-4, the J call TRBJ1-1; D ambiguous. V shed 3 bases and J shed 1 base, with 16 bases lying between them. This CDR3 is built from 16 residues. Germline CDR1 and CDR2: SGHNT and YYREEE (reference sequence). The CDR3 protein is CASSWRSAAQNTEAFF. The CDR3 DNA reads TGTGCCAGCAGCTGGAGATCGGCAGCGCAGAACACTGAAGCTTTCTTT.

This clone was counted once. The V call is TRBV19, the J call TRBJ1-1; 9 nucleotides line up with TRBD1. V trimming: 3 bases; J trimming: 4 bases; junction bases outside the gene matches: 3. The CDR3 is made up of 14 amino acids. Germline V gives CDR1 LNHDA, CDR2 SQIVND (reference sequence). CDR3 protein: CASSMGQGGTEAFF. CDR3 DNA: TGTGCCAGTAGTATGGGACAGGGCGGCACTGAAGCTTTCTTT. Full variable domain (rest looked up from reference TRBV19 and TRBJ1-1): DGGITQSPKYLFRKEGQNVTLSCEQNLNHDAMYWYRQDPGQGLRLIYYSQIVNDFQKGDIAEGYSVSREKKESFPLTVTSAQKNPTAFYLCASSMGQGGTEAFFGQGTRLTVV.

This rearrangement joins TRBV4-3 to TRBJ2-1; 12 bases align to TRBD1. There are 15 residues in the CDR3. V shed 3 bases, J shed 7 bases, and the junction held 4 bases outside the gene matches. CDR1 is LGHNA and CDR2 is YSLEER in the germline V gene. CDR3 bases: TGCGCCAGCAGCCAGAGGGACAGGGGGCAGAATGAGCAGTTCTTC. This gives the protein CASSQRDRGQNEQFF.